This T cell receptor (beta chain) derives from a study of blood T cell repertoires in COVID-19. Study overall: COVID-19 samples collected from the United States, Italy and Spain covered acute and convalescent phases. The cDNA or gDNA used as material had been derived from T cells, B-cell-depleted T cells, or PBMCs.

As processed by the authors: Amplified reference gene primers provided the basis for estimating nucleated cell counts. Assay: immunoSEQ multiplex PCR; the TCRdb copy retains only in-frame clones and omits some. That table gives V, J and clone size, and the DNA gave D and trimming. The table shows under 200,000 clones, with 88% occurring only once. V gave up 3 bases and J gave up 6 bases; unmatched junction bases: 9. Germline V gene lookup returns CDR1 MNHNS and CDR2 SASEGT. The CDR3 has 15 amino acids. V usage is TRBV6-1 and J usage is TRBJ1-2; TRBD1 aligns across 8 bases. The source material was peripheral blood. The sequence came from a man in his late teens or twenties with active or convalescent COVID-19. CDR3 in DNA: TGTGCCAGCAGTGACGGACAGGGTCTGTCGGATGGCTACACCTTC. It codes for CASSDGQGLSDGYTF.